This T cell receptor (beta chain) was found in a study of blood T cell repertoires in COVID-19. Study-level background: Specimens from acute and convalescent COVID-19 originated in the United States, Italy and Spain.

The CDR3 is 15 residues long. Germline assignment: CDR1 SQVTM and CDR2 ANQGSEA. Trimming removed 6 bases at V and 0 bases at J, with 17 bases between. Sequencing was performed with immunoSEQ multiplex PCR; in TCRdb, only in-frame clones are kept and a portion is missing. In the table there are roughly 53,000 clones, approximately 90% of which are singletons. The TCR sequence derives from an older man with acute or convalescent COVID-19. The J gene is TRBJ2-5, the V gene TRBV29-1; D is unclear. Source material: peripheral blood. CDR3 residues: CSVWKYAGDQETQYF. DNA of the CDR3: TGCAGCGTATGGAAGTATGCAGGTGACCAAGAGACCCAGTACTTC.